The present TCR beta chain was sequenced within a study of patients and donors after allogeneic stem cell transplantation. Germline lookup yields CDR1 LGHDT and CDR2 YNNKEL (reference sequence). The CDR3 spans 16 residues. Trimming took 2 bases from V and 3 from J; bases not matched to a gene: 5. TCRdb reprocessed the RT-PCR reads via MiXCR and lists one record per CDR3 protein. The data contain more than 850,000 distinct CDR3 sequences, around 17% of them singletons. V is TRBV3-1 and J is TRBJ2-1; 9 bases agree with TRBD2. This TCR was sampled from a human donor who was either an allogeneic HSCT recipient or a stem cell or donor lymphocyte infusion donor (not recorded which). It is not recorded whose cells these are; they may come from a transplant donor. The source material was blood, either unsorted or a sorted T cell fraction (not recorded which). The CDR3 nucleotides read TGTGCCAGCAGCCAACGCGGGGGGGCATTCTACAATGAGCAGTTCTTC. It encodes CASSQRGGAFYNEQFF.